A selection of T cell receptor beta chains follows, all from one sample in a study of T cell responses to AZD1222 COVID-19 vaccine. Generated by immunoSEQ multiplex PCR, the TCRdb table keeps only in-frame clones and is missing some. Of about 120,000 clones in the sample, more than 75% were seen once. The specimen comprised peripheral blood, sampled on day 0 of AZD1222 vaccination. These receptor sequences come from an adult in good health. CDR3s include the opening cysteine and the closing phenylalanine or tryptophan. The D gene is left open where the match is weak. Size is stated for part of the rows, as once, few or many counts, or as a class when the clone is expanded.

D	size	V	J	CDR3	DNA
.	once	TRBV14	TRBJ1-5	CDRENQPQHF	TGTGATAGGGAGAATCAGCCCCAGCATTTT
.	.	TRBV27	TRBJ2-1	CASSLNGRGGEQFF	TGTGCCAGCAGTTTAAACGGGAGAGGGGGTGAGCAGTTCTTC
.	.	TRBV7-2	TRBJ1-1	CASSLDTYSEAFF	TGTGCCAGCAGCTTGGACACTTATTCTGAAGCTTTCTTT
TRBD1	.	TRBV7-8	TRBJ1-1	CASSMKGATEAFF	TGTGCCAGCAGCATGAAGGGGGCCACTGAAGCTTTCTTT
.	.	TRBV4-1	TRBJ1-2	CASSQEYVGGAIYGYTF	TGCGCCAGCAGCCAAGAGTATGTCGGGGGGGCAATCTATGGCTACACCTTC
.	once	TRBV30	TRBJ1-1	CAWSPRGGGTEAFF	TGTGCCTGGAGCCCTAGGGGGGGAGGCACTGAAGCTTTCTTT
.	.	TRBV7-3	TRBJ1-1	CASSPGTVNTEAFF	TGTGCCAGCAGCCCGGGGACGGTTAACACTGAAGCTTTCTTT
.	.	TRBV18	TRBJ2-1	CASSLLDEQFF	TGTGCCAGCTCCCTTTTGGATGAGCAGTTCTTC
.	once	TRBV6-5	TRBJ1-1	CASSYSVNTEAFF	TGTGCCAGCAGTTACTCAGTGAACACTGAAGCTTTCTTT
.	.	TRBV11-3	TRBJ2-7	CASSSHRSSYEQYF	TGTGCCAGCAGCTCCCATAGGAGCTCCTACGAGCAGTACTTC
TRBD2	.	TRBV29-1	TRBJ2-7	CSVDLAGGLSEQYF	TGCAGCGTCGACTTAGCGGGGGGGCTCTCCGAGCAGTACTTC
.	.	TRBV13	TRBJ2-5	CASSHWGNQETQYF	TGTGCCAGCAGCCACTGGGGGAACCAAGAGACCCAGTACTTC
TRBD2	.	TRBV20-1	TRBJ2-1	CSASIGGASDEQFF	TGCAGTGCTAGTATCGGGGGGGCCTCTGATGAGCAGTTCTTC
.	.	TRBV5-6	TRBJ2-7	CASRPGRTYGHEQYF	TGTGCCAGCAGACCTGGACGGACGTACGGGCACGAGCAGTACTTC
TRBD2	.	TRBV6-5	TRBJ2-7	CASSFLGGFYEQYF	TGTGCCAGCAGTTTCCTGGGGGGGTTCTACGAGCAGTACTTC
.	.	TRBV11-2	TRBJ2-7	CASSLYISGEQYF	TGTGCCAGCAGCTTATACATATCCGGCGAGCAGTACTTC
.	.	TRBV10-3	TRBJ2-6	CATGRDSGANVLTF	TGTGCCACCGGGAGAGACTCTGGGGCCAACGTCCTGACTTTC
.	.	TRBV9	TRBJ1-1	CASTVTGAMNTEAFF	TGTGCCAGCACTGTCACCGGGGCTATGAACACTGAAGCTTTCTTT
.	.	TRBV28	TRBJ2-3	CASSLRVGADTQYF	TGTGCCAGCAGTTTACGGGTCGGAGCAGATACGCAGTATTTT
.	.	TRBV4-1	TRBJ1-4	CASSQGLQGGREKLFF	TGCGCCAGCAGCCAAGGATTACAAGGGGGTAGGGAAAAACTGTTTTTT
.	.	TRBV11-2	TRBJ1-1	CASSSREWNTEAFF	TGTGCCAGCAGCTCACGTGAGTGGAACACTGAAGCTTTCTTT
TRBD2	.	TRBV6-5	TRBJ2-1	CAMQLAVDRGEQFF	TGTGCCATGCAACTAGCGGTGGATCGCGGTGAGCAGTTCTTC
.	few	TRBV5-5	TRBJ1-3	CASSFDGWDGGGNTIYF	TGTGCCAGCAGCTTTGATGGATGGGACGGAGGAGGAAACACCATATATTTT
.	once	TRBV2	TRBJ2-5	CASILQAQETQYF	TGTGCCAGCATATTGCAGGCCCAAGAGACCCAGTACTTC
TRBD1	.	TRBV11-3	TRBJ1-4	CASGQQGLTNEKLFF	TGTGCCAGCGGACAACAGGGGCTAACTAATGAAAAACTGTTTTTT
TRBD1	.	TRBV29-1	TRBJ2-7	CSVKGGTGVYEQYF	TGCAGCGTAAAGGGTGGGACAGGGGTCTACGAGCAGTACTTC
.	.	TRBV7-7	TRBJ2-3	CASSSINRADTQYF	TGTGCTAGCAGCTCAATCAACAGGGCAGATACGCAGTATTTT
TRBD1	once	TRBV23-1	TRBJ1-5	CASSQRDRERWSQPQHF	TGCGCCAGCAGTCAGCGGGACAGGGAACGTTGGAGTCAGCCCCAGCATTTT
.	.	TRBV4-3	TRBJ2-6	CASSRGTTGVTGANVLTF	TGCGCCAGCAGCCGGGGAACTACAGGAGTGACCGGGGCCAACGTCCTGACTTTC
TRBD1	.	TRBV4-1	TRBJ1-1	CASSQRDSRPGPEAFF	TGCGCCAGCAGCCAAAGGGACAGCCGCCCCGGTCCTGAAGCTTTCTTT
.	.	TRBV11-3	TRBJ1-2	CASSPDSSERNYGYTF	TGTGCCAGCAGCCCCGATTCCTCCGAGAGAAACTATGGCTACACCTTC
.	once	TRBV27	TRBJ1-1	CASSLSGPQMNTEAFF	TGTGCCAGCAGTTTATCGGGACCGCAAATGAACACTGAAGCTTTCTTT
.	.	TRBV28	TRBJ1-4	CASREAGSREKLFF	TGTGCCAGCAGGGAGGCAGGGTCTCGAGAAAAACTGTTTTTT
.	.	TRBV7-2	TRBJ2-1	CASSLDTLNEQFF	TGTGCCAGCAGCTTAGACACTCTCAATGAGCAGTTCTTC
TRBD2	.	TRBV5-1	TRBJ2-7	CASSSGSGAYYEQYF	TGCGCCAGCAGTTCCGGTAGCGGGGCATACTACGAGCAGTACTTC
.	.	TRBV19	TRBJ1-1	CASSMAGLPEAFF	TGTGCCAGTAGCATGGCAGGGCTCCCTGAAGCTTTCTTT
.	.	TRBV5-6	TRBJ1-3	CASTYFTGYGNTIYF	TGTGCCAGCACCTATTTCACTGGGTACGGAAACACCATATATTTT
.	.	TRBV19	TRBJ1-1	CASSKQRGVNTEAFF	TGTGCCAGTAGTAAACAGCGGGGGGTGAACACTGAAGCTTTCTTT
TRBD2	.	TRBV7-2	TRBJ2-1	CASSPIGGRAGNEQFF	TGTGCCAGCAGTCCAATCGGCGGGAGAGCGGGCAATGAGCAGTTCTTC
.	.	TRBV27	TRBJ1-4	CASSSLQGWDEKLFF	TGTGCCAGCAGTTCACTACAGGGATGGGATGAAAAACTGTTTTTT
TRBD2	.	TRBV3-1/TRBV3-2	TRBJ2-1	CASSQHASGQDEQFF	TGTGCCAGCAGCCAACATGCTAGCGGGCAGGATGAGCAGTTCTTC
.	few	TRBV2	TRBJ2-7	CASSENRDSYEQYF	TGTGCCAGCAGTGAAAATAGAGACAGCTACGAGCAGTACTTC
.	.	TRBV5-1	TRBJ1-2	CASSFSGEDYGYTF	TGCGCCAGCAGCTTCTCAGGGGAGGACTATGGCTACACCTTC
TRBD2	.	TRBV7-9	TRBJ2-7	CASSPGLAGVRLREQYF	TGTGCCAGCAGCCCCGGACTAGCGGGAGTGAGGTTACGGGAGCAGTACTTC
.	.	TRBV5-1	TRBJ2-7	CASSPRGSKTGSSSYEQYF	TGCGCCAGCAGCCCCCGGGGGTCCAAGACAGGGTCTAGCTCCTACGAGCAGTACTTC
TRBD1	once	TRBV3-1/TRBV3-2	TRBJ1-1	CASSQDRTGLRNTEAFF	TGTGCCAGCAGCCAAGATCGGACAGGCCTTAGGAACACTGAAGCTTTCTTT
.	.	TRBV15	TRBJ1-5	CATSTRSNQPQHF	TGTGCCACCAGCACCCGAAGCAATCAGCCCCAGCATTTT
.	few	TRBV9	TRBJ1-6	CASSQWGGHSPLHF	TGTGCCAGCAGCCAGTGGGGGGGGCATTCACCCCTCCACTTT
.	.	TRBV6-6	TRBJ2-6	CASSPAEAARSGANVLTF	TGTGCCAGCAGTCCCGCCGAGGCAGCCCGCTCTGGGGCCAACGTCCTGACTTTC
.	.	TRBV6-1	TRBJ2-7	CASSDPLNTTFYEQYF	TGTGCCAGCAGTGATCCATTAAACACCACCTTCTACGAGCAGTACTTC
.	.	TRBV7-7	TRBJ2-5	CASSRGSYRETQYF	TGTGCTAGCAGCAGAGGGAGTTATCGAGAGACCCAGTACTTC